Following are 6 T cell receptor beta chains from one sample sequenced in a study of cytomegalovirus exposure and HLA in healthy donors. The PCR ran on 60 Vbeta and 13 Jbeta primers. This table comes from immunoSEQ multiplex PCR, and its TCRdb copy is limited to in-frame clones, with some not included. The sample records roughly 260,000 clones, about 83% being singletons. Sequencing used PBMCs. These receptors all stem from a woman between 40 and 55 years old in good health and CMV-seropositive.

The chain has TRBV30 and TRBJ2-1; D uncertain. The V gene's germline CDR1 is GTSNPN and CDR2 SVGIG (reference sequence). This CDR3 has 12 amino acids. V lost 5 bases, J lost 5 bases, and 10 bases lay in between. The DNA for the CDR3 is TGTGCCTGGGCCGAGCAGGACAATGAGCAGTTCTTC. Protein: CAWAEQDNEQFF.

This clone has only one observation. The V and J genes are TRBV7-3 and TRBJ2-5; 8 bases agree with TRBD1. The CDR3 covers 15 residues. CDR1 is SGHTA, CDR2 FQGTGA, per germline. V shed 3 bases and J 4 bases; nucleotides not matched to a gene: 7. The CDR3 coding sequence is TGTGCCAGCAGCTTGTTCGGACAGGGCGTAGAGACCCAGTACTTC. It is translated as CASSLFGQGVETQYF.

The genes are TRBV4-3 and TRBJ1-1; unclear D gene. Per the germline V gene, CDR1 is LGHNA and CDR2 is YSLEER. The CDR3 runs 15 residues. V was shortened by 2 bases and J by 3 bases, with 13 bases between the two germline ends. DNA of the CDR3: TGCGCCAGCAGCCAATCGAGGGTAGGGTACACTGAAGCTTTCTTT. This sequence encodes CASSQSRVGYTEAFF.

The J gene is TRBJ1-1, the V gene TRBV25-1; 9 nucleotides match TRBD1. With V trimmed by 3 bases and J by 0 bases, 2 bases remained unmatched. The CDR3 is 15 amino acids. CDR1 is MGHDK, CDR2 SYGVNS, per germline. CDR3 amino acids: CASSETGGLNTEAFF. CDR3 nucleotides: TGTGCCAGCAGTGAGACAGGGGGATTGAACACTGAAGCTTTCTTT.

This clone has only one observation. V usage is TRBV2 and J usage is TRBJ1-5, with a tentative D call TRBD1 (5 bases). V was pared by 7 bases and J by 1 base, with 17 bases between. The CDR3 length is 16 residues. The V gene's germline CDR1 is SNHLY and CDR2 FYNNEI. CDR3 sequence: CASTPLGGRSNQPQHF. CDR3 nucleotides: TGTGCCAGCACCCCTCTCGGGGGACGGAGCAATCAGCCCCAGCATTTT.

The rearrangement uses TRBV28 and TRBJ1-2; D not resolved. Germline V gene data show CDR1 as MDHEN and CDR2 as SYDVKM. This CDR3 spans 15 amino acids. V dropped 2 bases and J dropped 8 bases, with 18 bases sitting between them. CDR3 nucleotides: TGTGCCAGCAGTTTAAGCGGAAGGGTCCTGGGGGGCTACACCTTC. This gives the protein CASSLSGRVLGGYTF.